These T cell receptor beta chains were read from a single sample in a study of PD-1 blockade in classical Hodgkin lymphoma. TCRdb keeps only in-frame clones here, not all; method: immunoSEQ multiplex PCR. The data show 98,000 or so clones, about 88% seen once. Here the sequenced sample was peripheral blood mononuclear cells (PBMCs), taken before the second cycle of nivolumab. These receptors originate from a human donor with classical Hodgkin lymphoma. Both conserved end residues are trimmed from each CDR3. Clone size is stated in some rows and not others, as once, few, many or a class when expanded.

V,J,size,CDR3
TRBV14,TRBJ2-3,NA,ASSRSWGGTDTQY
TRBV6-4,TRBJ2-3,NA,ASSDYPLTDTQY
TRBV6-6,TRBJ1-1,NA,ASSNREMNTEAF
TRBV5-1,TRBJ2-3,NA,ASSVSGRAADTQY
TRBV18,TRBJ2-7,NA,ASSPPSSENEQY
TRBV27,TRBJ1-1,NA,ASSFRVWGTEAF
TRBV29-1,TRBJ2-7,NA,SVPYRGAYEQY
TRBV7-8,TRBJ1-6,NA,ASSFAGAGGNSPLH
TRBV5-4,TRBJ1-2,NA,ASRRQGAPGGYT
TRBV27,TRBJ1-5,NA,ASSRLGQGADQPQH
TRBV2,TRBJ2-3,NA,ASTSRGWPSTDTQY
TRBV7-6,TRBJ1-1,NA,ASSQDLNTEAF
TRBV9,TRBJ2-5,NA,ASSGGGAAGETQY
TRBV2,TRBJ2-1,NA,ASSEVEAWAYNEQF
TRBV29-1,TRBJ2-3,NA,SVEWREGGTDTQY
TRBV4-1,TRBJ1-5,once,ASSQDSYNQPQH
TRBV6-4,TRBJ1-3,NA,ASSSDTRSGNTIY
TRBV5-5,TRBJ2-2,once,ASSSLSWNTGELF
TRBV2,TRBJ2-5,NA,ASSSQGEGVSD
TRBV29-1,TRBJ2-5,NA,SVRPGTAQETQY
TRBV25-1,TRBJ2-3,NA,ASSEGYGSTDTQY
TRBV5-6,TRBJ2-5,NA,ASSQPGPRYGDQETQY
TRBV12-5,TRBJ2-1,NA,ASALRAGVIRLAGGRGNNEQF
TRBV7-6,TRBJ1-1,NA,ASSATGGTEAF
TRBV4-2,TRBJ2-1,NA,ASSQALAGSMGEQF
TRBV6-7,TRBJ1-3,once,ASRIRGTRTGLTGNTIY
TRBV19,TRBJ2-4,NA,ASSQMGGKNIQY
TRBV19,TRBJ2-1,NA,ASSTWDAAYNEQF
TRBV29-1,TRBJ1-1,NA,SGRDPEAF
TRBV5-6,TRBJ2-7,NA,ASSFGTAYEQY
TRBV30,TRBJ2-5,NA,AWSRDEVETQY
TRBV9,TRBJ2-1,NA,ASSVGLAGGPSYNEQF
TRBV30,TRBJ1-1,once,AWSVRGFFGGAF
TRBV29-1,TRBJ1-2,NA,SVEAGTGSFNYGYT
TRBV19,TRBJ1-2,NA,ASSSAGTGDYGYT
TRBV11-2,TRBJ2-1,once,ASSLAVGQPTVGNEQF